These T cell receptor beta chains were read from a single sample in a study of T cells after yellow fever vaccination. TCRdb passed the 5' RACE reads through MiXCR, listing each CDR3 protein once. The sample includes 310,000 or so distinct CDR3 sequences, approximately 7% seen only once; the top ten take roughly a sixth. This specimen consisted of PBMCs, obtained roughly 46 days after the first yellow fever vaccination. Source of these receptors: a man aged 18 to 35 who received the YFV17D yellow fever vaccine. Both conserved end residues are part of each CDR3. A D gene is named only where the DNA matches it firmly. Size is stated for part of the rows, as once, few or many counts, or as a class when the clone is expanded.

cdr3_nt	cdr3_aa	d_call	v_call	j_call	clone_size
TGCAGTGCTAGAGTTGGGGGGGGAAATGAGCAGTTCTTC	CSARVGGGNEQFF	TRBD2	TRBV20-1	TRBJ2-1	.
TGTGCCAGCAGCCACTCAAACAGTGAGACGCAGTATTTT	CASSHSNSETQYF	.	TRBV3-1	TRBJ2-3	few
TGTGCCAGCAGCCAAGAGCCAGGCCCAGAAGAGACCCAGTACTTC	CASSQEPGPEETQYF	.	TRBV3-1	TRBJ2-5	.
TGTGCCAGCAGCCCTAAGTACACTAGCGGGGGGATGTCAGATACGCAGTATTTT	CASSPKYTSGGMSDTQYF	TRBD2	TRBV9	TRBJ2-3	.
TGTGCCAGCACCACCGCGGCGCGGGATACGCAGTATTTT	CASTTAARDTQYF	.	TRBV6-1	TRBJ2-3	few
TGTGCCTGGAGTGCAGGGGCCTATGGCTACACCTTC	CAWSAGAYGYTF	.	TRBV30	TRBJ1-2	.
TGTGCCATCAGCAGACAGACAGTGAACACCGGGGAGCTGTTTTTT	CAISRQTVNTGELFF	.	TRBV15	TRBJ2-2	.
TGTGCCAGCGGGCCCCAGGGGGCAGTGAAGGGGACTGAAGCTTTCTTT	CASGPQGAVKGTEAFF	TRBD1	TRBV7-8	TRBJ1-1	.
TGTGCCAGTATCGGGAAAACACAAGAGACCCAGTACTTC	CASIGKTQETQYF	.	TRBV19	TRBJ2-5	many
TGCGCCAGCAGCCAAGACAGTTCGACAGGTGACTACGAGCAGTACTTC	CASSQDSSTGDYEQYF	.	TRBV4-3	TRBJ2-7	.
TGTGCCAGCAGATCAAGGGGGGCACGACTCTCCTACAATGAGCAGTTCTTC	CASRSRGARLSYNEQFF	.	TRBV6-1	TRBJ2-1	.
TGTGCCAGCTCACCAATGGCCCTTAAAGAGACCCAGTACTTC	CASSPMALKETQYF	.	TRBV18	TRBJ2-5	few
TGTGCCAGCAGCAGTAGGGCAGTTTTTAATTCACCCCTCCACTTT	CASSSRAVFNSPLHF	.	TRBV7-8	TRBJ1-6	few
TGTGCCAGCAGTTCCACCGGGGCTCGACGGGAGCAGTTCTTC	CASSSTGARREQFF	.	TRBV6-5	TRBJ2-1	many
TGTGCCAGCAGTCTGACATACTACGAGCAGTACTTC	CASSLTYYEQYF	.	TRBV12-3/TRBV12-4	TRBJ2-7	few
TGTGCCAGCAGCTTGAGAGGAAGATCCTACGAGCAGTACTTC	CASSLRGRSYEQYF	.	TRBV5-6	TRBJ2-7	.
TGTGCCAGTAGTCCATTAGTAGAAGATACGCAGTATTTT	CASSPLVEDTQYF	.	TRBV19	TRBJ2-3	few
TGTGCCAGCAGTACGGACAGGCCCTCTTGTTTTATCCAGGTTCAGTACTTC	CASSTDRPSCFIQVQYF	TRBD1	TRBV6-4	TRBJ2-4	few
TGTGCCAGCAGCCAAGAGGTTGGAGTTGCAGGGCCGGATGGCTACACCTTC	CASSQEVGVAGPDGYTF	.	TRBV4-2	TRBJ1-2	.
TGTGCCAGCAGCCCAGACAGGGGAAGCGATGAGCAGTTCTTC	CASSPDRGSDEQFF	TRBD1	TRBV7-9	TRBJ2-1	many
TGCAGTGCTAGAGATCGGCTACAGGCTTCTTACGAGCAGTACTTC	CSARDRLQASYEQYF	.	TRBV20-1	TRBJ2-7	.
TGCGCCAGCAGCTTGTCTACGGGGGGAGGTACGCAGTATTTT	CASSLSTGGGTQYF	TRBD2	TRBV5-1	TRBJ2-3	.
TGCGCCAGCAGCCCCACGTTAGGGGAAGGGGACACTGAAGCTTTCTTT	CASSPTLGEGDTEAFF	.	TRBV4-1	TRBJ1-1	few
TGTGCCAGCAGCAGGGGCGCGTACACCGGGGAGCTGTTTTTT	CASSRGAYTGELFF	.	TRBV12-3/TRBV12-4	TRBJ2-2	.
TGTGCCAGCAAGAAGGACAACCTTAATTCACCCCTCCACTTT	CASKKDNLNSPLHF	.	TRBV6-2/TRBV6-3	TRBJ1-6	.
TGTGCCAGCAGGCTAGCGGGGGGGCTCACAGATACGCAGTATTTT	CASRLAGGLTDTQYF	TRBD2	TRBV7-6	TRBJ2-3	.
TGCGCCAGCAGTGCCTCCGGTAGCTCCTACGAGCAGTACTTC	CASSASGSSYEQYF	.	TRBV10-2	TRBJ2-7	.
TGCGCCAGCAGCGCCGGACAGGGAATCACCGGGGAGCTGTTTTTT	CASSAGQGITGELFF	TRBD1	TRBV5-1	TRBJ2-2	.
TGTGCCAGCAGCTCAGTCGGGACAGGGTTTTACTATGGCTACACCTTC	CASSSVGTGFYYGYTF	TRBD1	TRBV7-9	TRBJ1-2	few
TGTGCCAGCAGCCCCTTAGTAGGGACGAACACTGAAGCTTTCTTT	CASSPLVGTNTEAFF	.	TRBV5-4	TRBJ1-1	.
TGTGCCAGCAGTATTGCCGGGACTAGCATGGCAGATACGCAGTATTTT	CASSIAGTSMADTQYF	TRBD2	TRBV12-3/TRBV12-4	TRBJ2-3	few
TGTGCCAGCAGCTGGCTTGGTAGCGGTAGCACAGATACGCAGTATTTT	CASSWLGSGSTDTQYF	.	TRBV5-4	TRBJ2-3	.